A selection of T cell receptor beta chains follows, all from one sample in a study of control samples from healthy donors and cancer patients. The repertoire was sequenced with immunoSEQ multiplex PCR; TCRdb's copy has only in-frame clones and lacks some. The data hold about 180,000 clones, with around 89% observed a single time. Sequenced material: blood. These receptors all come from a woman between 45 and 65 years old in good health. CDR3s leave out the opening cysteine and the closing phenylalanine or tryptophan.

J,V,CDR3
TRBJ2-7,TRBV28,ASSRMRLHEQY
TRBJ1-6,TRBV3-1/TRBV3-2,ASSQDSNSPLH
TRBJ1-1,TRBV6-5,ASIAGNTEAF
TRBJ1-1,TRBV5-4,ASSLEGAMNTEAF
TRBJ1-1,TRBV9,ASSPDGNTEAF
TRBJ1-3,TRBV11-3,ASSPSFGGAGNTIY
TRBJ1-4,TRBV28,ASSFLMGATNEKLF
TRBJ2-7,TRBV4-3,ASSQGDRGAYEQY
TRBJ1-1,TRBV30,AWDRQTTEAF
TRBJ1-3,TRBV4-3,ASSQSFLGTGNTIY
TRBJ1-1,TRBV6-2/TRBV6-3,ASSLGLGTEAF
TRBJ1-6,TRBV7-2,ASSLVGTGVNSPLH
TRBJ1-2,TRBV28,ATQKTIGYT
TRBJ1-5,TRBV9,ASSPGGEYNQPQH
TRBJ1-5,TRBV18,ASSPALESYSNQPQH
TRBJ2-3,TRBV30,AWSESGTGVRTQY
TRBJ1-4,TRBV10-1,ASSCGTVDEKLF
TRBJ2-5,TRBV14,ASSQDQETQY
TRBJ2-6,TRBV5-1,ASSRSLSGANVLT
TRBJ1-5,TRBV28,ASSFDTGQGNQPQH
TRBJ1-4,TRBV11-2,ASSPMTGRPNEKLF
TRBJ2-7,TRBV5-6,ASSRQGLGSYEQY
TRBJ1-4,TRBV7-3,ASSLSGFGEKLF
TRBJ2-5,TRBV7-9,ASSSGISGQETQY
TRBJ2-3,TRBV1,TSSRGDTQY
TRBJ1-1,TRBV28,AGRQVMNTEAF
TRBJ1-2,TRBV5-6,ASSLGPEGARGYT
TRBJ2-5,TRBV2,ASRQQQETQY
TRBJ1-5,TRBV19,ASSIGTEFNQPQH
TRBJ2-3,TRBV7-2,ASSPVGGDTQY
TRBJ2-1,TRBV13,ASSRAGSEQF
TRBJ1-2,TRBV6-2/TRBV6-3,ASSLLDYGYT
TRBJ2-3,TRBV30,AWTSGSPPDTQY
TRBJ2-2,TRBV6-2/TRBV6-3,ASSYSPGSVAGELF
TRBJ1-1,TRBV4-3,ASSQGITNRNTEAF
TRBJ1-1,TRBV28,ASGDRGLDTEAF
TRBJ2-1,TRBV5-1,ASSYSGTPGDEQF
TRBJ2-1,TRBV6-6,ASSSAERVDNEQF
TRBJ1-5,TRBV28,ASSFSVQIQPQH